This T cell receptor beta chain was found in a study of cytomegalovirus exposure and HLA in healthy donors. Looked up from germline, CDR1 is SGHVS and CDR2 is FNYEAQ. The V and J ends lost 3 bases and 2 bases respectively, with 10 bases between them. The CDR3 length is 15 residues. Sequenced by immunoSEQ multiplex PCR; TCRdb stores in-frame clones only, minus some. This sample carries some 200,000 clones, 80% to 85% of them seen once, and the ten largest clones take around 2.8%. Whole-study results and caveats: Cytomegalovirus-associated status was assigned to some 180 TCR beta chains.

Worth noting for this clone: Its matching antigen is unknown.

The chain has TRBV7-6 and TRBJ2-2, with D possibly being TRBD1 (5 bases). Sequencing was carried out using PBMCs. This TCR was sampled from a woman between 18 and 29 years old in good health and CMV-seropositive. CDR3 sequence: CASSLDNLNTGELFF. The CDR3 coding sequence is TGTGCCAGCAGCTTGGACAACCTAAACACCGGGGAGCTGTTTTTT.